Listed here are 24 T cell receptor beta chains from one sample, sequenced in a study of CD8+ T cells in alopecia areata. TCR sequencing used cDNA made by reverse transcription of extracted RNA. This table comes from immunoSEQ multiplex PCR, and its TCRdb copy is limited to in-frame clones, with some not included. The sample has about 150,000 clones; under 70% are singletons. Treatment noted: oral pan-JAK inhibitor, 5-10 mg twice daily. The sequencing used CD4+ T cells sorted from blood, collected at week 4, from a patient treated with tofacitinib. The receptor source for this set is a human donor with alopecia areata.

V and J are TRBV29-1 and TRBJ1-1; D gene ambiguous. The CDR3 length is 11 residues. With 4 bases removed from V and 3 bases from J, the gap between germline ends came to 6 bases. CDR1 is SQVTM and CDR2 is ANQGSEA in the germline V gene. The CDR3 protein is CSVGRYTEAFF. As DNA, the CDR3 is TGCAGCGTTGGACGGTACACTGAAGCTTTCTTT.

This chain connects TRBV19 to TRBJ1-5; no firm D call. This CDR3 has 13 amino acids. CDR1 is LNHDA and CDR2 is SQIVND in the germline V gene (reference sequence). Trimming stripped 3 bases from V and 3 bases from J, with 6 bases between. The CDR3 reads CASSILANQPQHF. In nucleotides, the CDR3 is TGTGCCAGTAGTATTCTAGCCAATCAGCCCCAGCATTTT. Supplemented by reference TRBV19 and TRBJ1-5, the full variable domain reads DGGITQSPKYLFRKEGQNVTLSCEQNLNHDAMYWYRQDPGQGLRLIYYSQIVNDFQKGDIAEGYSVSREKKESFPLTVTSAQKNPTAFYLCASSILANQPQHFGDGTRLSIL.

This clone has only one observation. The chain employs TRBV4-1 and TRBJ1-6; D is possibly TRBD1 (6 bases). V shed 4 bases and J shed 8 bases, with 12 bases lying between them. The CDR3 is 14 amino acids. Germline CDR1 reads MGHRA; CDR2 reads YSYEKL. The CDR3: CASSRGQLDSPLHF. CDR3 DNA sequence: TGCGCCAGCAGCCGAGGACAGTTGGATTCACCCCTCCACTTT.

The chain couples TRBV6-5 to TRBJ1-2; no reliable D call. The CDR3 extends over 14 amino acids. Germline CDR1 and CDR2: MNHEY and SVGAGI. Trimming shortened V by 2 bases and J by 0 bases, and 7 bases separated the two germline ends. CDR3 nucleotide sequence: TGTGCCAGCAGTTACAGGAGATCTAACTATGGCTACACCTTC. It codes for CASSYRRSNYGYTF.

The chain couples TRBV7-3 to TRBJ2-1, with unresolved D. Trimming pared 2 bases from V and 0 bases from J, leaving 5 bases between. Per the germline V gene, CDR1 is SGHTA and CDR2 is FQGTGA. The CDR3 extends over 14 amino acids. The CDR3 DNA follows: TGTGCCAGCAGCTTAGCTAGCTCCTACAATGAGCAGTTCTTC. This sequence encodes CASSLASSYNEQFF.

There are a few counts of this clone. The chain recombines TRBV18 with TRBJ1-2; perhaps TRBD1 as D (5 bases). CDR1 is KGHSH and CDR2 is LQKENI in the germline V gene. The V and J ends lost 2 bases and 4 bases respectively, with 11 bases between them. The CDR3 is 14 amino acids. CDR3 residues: CASSPSGPIYGYTF. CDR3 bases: TGTGCCAGCTCACCATCGGGACCGATCTATGGCTACACCTTC. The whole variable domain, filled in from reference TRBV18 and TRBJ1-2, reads NAGVMQNPRHLVRRRGQEARLRCSPMKGHSHVYWYRQLPEEGLKFMVYLQKENIIDESGMPKERFSAEFPKEGPSILRIQQVVRGDSAAYFCASSPSGPIYGYTFGSGTRLTVV.

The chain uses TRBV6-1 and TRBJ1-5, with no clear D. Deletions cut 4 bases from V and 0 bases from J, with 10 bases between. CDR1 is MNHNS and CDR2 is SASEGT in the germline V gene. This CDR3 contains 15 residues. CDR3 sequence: CASSGLTVSNQPQHF. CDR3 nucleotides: TGTGCCAGCAGTGGCCTGACTGTTAGCAATCAGCCCCAGCATTTT.

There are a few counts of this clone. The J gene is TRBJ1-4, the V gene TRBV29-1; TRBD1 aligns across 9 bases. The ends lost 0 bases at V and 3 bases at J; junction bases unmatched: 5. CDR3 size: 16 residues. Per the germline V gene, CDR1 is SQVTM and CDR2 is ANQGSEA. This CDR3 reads CSVEDPQGAPNEKLFF. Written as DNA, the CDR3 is TGCAGCGTTGAAGATCCACAGGGGGCGCCTAATGAAAAACTGTTTTTT.

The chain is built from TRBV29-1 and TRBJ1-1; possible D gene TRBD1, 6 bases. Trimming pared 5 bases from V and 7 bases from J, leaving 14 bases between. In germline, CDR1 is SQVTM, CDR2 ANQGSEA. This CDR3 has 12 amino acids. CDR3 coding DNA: TGCAGCGTTCTCACCCGGGACATTGAAGCTTTCTTT. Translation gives CSVLTRDIEAFF. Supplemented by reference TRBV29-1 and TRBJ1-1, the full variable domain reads SAVISQKPSRDICQRGTSLTIQCQVDSQVTMMFWYRQQPGQSLTLIATANQGSEATYESGFVIDKFPISRPNLTFSTLTVSNMSPEDSSIYLCSVLTRDIEAFFGQGTRLTVV.

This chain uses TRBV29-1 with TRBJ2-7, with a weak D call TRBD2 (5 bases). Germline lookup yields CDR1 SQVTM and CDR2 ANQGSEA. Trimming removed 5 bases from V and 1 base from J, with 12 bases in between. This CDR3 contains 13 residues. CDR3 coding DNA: TGCAGCGTTTATCGACTAAATTCCTACGAGCAGTACTTC. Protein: CSVYRLNSYEQYF.

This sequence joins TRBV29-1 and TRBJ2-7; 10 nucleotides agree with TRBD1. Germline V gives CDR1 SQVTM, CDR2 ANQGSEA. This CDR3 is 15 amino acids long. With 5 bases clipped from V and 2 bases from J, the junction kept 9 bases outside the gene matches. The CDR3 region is CSVTAGTGDAYEQYF. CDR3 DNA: TGCAGCGTTACAGCCGGGACAGGGGACGCCTACGAGCAGTACTTC.

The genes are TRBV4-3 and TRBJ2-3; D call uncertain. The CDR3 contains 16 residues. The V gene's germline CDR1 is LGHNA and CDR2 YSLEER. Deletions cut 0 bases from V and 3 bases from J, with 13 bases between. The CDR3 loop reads CASSQDHRAGTDTQYF. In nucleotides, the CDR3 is TGCGCCAGCAGCCAAGATCATCGAGCCGGGACAGATACGCAGTATTTT.

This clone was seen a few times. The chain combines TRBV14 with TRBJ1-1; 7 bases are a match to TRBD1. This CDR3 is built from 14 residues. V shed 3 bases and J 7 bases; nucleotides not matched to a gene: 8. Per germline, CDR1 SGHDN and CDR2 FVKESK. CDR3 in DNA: TGTGCCAGCAGCCAGTCGGACAGGTACGGTGAAGCTTTCTTT. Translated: CASSQSDRYGEAFF. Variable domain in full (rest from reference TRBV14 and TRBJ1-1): EAGVTQFPSHSVIEKGQTVTLRCDPISGHDNLYWYRRVMGKEIKFLLHFVKESKQDESGMPNNRFLAERTGGTYSTLKVQPAELEDSGVYFCASSQSDRYGEAFFGQGTRLTVV.

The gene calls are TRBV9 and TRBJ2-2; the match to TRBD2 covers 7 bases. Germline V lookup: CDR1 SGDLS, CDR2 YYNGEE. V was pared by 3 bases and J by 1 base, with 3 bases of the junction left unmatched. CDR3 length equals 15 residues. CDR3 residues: CASSAPGGNTGELFF. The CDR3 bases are TGTGCCAGCAGCGCCCCGGGGGGGAACACCGGGGAGCTGTTTTTT.

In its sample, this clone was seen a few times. The DNA for the CDR3 is TGCAGCGTTGTCCCTCTGGCAGATACGCAGTATTTT. This sequence encodes CSVVPLADTQYF. V and J are TRBV29-1 and TRBJ2-3; D remains unclear. The CDR3 covers 12 residues. Trimming shortened V by 4 bases and J by 4 bases, and 9 bases separated the two germline ends. Germline V gene lookup returns CDR1 SQVTM and CDR2 ANQGSEA.

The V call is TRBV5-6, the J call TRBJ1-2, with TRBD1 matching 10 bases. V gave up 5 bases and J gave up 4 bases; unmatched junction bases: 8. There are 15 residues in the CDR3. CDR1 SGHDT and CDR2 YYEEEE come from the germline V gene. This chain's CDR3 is CASRILGQGSYGYTF. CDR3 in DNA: TGTGCCAGCAGAATTTTGGGACAGGGGAGCTATGGCTACACCTTC. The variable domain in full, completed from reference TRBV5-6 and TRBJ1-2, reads DAGVTQSPTHLIKTRGQQVTLRCSPKSGHDTVSWYQQALGQGPQFIFQYYEEEERQRGNFPDRFSGHQFPNYSSELNVNALLLGDSALYLCASRILGQGSYGYTFGSGTRLTVV.

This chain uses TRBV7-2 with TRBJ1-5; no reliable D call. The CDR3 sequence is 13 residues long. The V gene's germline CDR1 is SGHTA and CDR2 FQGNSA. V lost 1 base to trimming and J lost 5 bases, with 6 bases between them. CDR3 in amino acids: CASSLGVYQPQHF. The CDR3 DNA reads TGTGCCAGCAGCTTAGGGGTCTATCAGCCCCAGCATTTT.

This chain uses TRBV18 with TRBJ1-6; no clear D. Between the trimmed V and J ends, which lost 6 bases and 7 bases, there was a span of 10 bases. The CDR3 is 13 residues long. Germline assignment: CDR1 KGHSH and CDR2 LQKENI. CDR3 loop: CASSPAINSPLHF. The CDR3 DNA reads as TGTGCCAGCTCTCCTGCAATAAATTCACCCCTCCACTTT.

The CDR3 DNA sequence: TGCGCCAGCAGCTTGGATCCAGCAGGGAATGGCTACACCTTC. Translation gives CASSLDPAGNGYTF. J is TRBJ1-2 and V is TRBV5-1, with a possible D match to TRBD1 (5 bases). Deletions cut 0 bases from V and 6 bases from J, with 12 bases between. Germline CDR1 reads SGHRS; CDR2 reads YFSETQ. The CDR3 length is 14 residues. The full variable domain, in which reference TRBV5-1 and TRBJ1-2 provide the parts outside the CDR3, is KAGVTQTPRYLIKTRGQQVTLSCSPISGHRSVSWYQQTPGQGLQFLFEYFSETQRNKGNFPGRFSGRQFSNSRSEMNVSTLELGDSALYLCASSLDPAGNGYTFGSGTRLTVV.

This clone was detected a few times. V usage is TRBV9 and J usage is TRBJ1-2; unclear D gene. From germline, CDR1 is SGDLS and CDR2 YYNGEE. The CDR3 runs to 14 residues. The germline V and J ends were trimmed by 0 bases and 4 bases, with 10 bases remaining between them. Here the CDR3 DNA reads TGTGCCAGCAGCGTAGGTCCAGGAACCTATGGCTACACCTTC. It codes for CASSVGPGTYGYTF.

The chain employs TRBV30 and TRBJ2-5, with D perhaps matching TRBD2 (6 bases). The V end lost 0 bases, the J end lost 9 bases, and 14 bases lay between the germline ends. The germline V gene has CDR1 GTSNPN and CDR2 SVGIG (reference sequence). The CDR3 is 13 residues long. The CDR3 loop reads CAWSVEGEGSQYF. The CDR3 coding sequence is TGTGCCTGGAGTGTGGAGGGAGAAGGGTCCCAGTACTTC.

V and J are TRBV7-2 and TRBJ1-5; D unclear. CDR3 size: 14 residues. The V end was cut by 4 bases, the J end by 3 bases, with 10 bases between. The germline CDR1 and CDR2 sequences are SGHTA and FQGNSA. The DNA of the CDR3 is TGTGCCAGCAGCTCCGACGGCAACAATCAGCCCCAGCATTTT. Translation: CASSSDGNNQPQHF.

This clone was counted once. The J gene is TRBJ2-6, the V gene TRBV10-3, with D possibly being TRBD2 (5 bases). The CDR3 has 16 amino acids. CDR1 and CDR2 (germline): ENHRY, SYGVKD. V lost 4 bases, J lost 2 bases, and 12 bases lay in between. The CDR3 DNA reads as TGTGCCATCAGTGGTTCAGCGGCTGCTGGGGCCAACGTCCTGACTTTC. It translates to CAISGSAAAGANVLTF.

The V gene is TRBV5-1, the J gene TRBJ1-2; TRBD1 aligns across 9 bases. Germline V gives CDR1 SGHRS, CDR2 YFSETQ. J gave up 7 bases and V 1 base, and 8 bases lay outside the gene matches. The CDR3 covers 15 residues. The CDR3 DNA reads TGCGCCAGCAGCTTGCCGGGACAGGGTCTCGTTGGCTACACCTTC. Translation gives CASSLPGQGLVGYTF.